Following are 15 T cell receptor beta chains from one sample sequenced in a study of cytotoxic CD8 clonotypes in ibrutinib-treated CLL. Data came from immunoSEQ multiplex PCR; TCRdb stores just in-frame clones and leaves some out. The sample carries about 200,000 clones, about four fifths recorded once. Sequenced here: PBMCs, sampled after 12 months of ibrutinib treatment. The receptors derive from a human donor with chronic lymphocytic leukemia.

The CDR3 is CSGTRQGNTEAFF. CDR3 nucleotide sequence: TGCAGCGGGACGAGACAGGGAAACACTGAAGCTTTCTTT. The rearrangement links TRBV29-1 to TRBJ1-1; TRBD1 agrees at 7 bases. J gave up 2 bases and V 7 bases, and 7 bases lay outside the gene matches. The CDR3 length is 13 residues. Germline V gives CDR1 SQVTM, CDR2 ANQGSEA.

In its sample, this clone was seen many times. The CDR3 DNA sequence: TGTGCCAGCAGCAAAAAACGGGACAACTCTGGAAACACCATATATTTT. Amino acids: CASSKKRDNSGNTIYF. The chain has TRBV21-1 and TRBJ1-3; the DNA was not used to check the table's D call, TRBD1. TRBV21-1 is a known pseudogene. The CDR3 totals 16 residues.

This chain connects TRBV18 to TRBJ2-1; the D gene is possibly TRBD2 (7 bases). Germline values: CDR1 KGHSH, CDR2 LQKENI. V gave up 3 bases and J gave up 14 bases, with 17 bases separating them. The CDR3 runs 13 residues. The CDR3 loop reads CASSPGGQAGEFF. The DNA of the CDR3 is TGTGCCAGCTCACCGGGGGGGCAGGCTGGAGAGTTCTTC.

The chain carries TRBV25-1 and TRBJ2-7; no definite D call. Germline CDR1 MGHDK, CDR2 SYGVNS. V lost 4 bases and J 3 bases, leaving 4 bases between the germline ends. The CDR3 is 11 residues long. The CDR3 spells CASSGIYEQYF. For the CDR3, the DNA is TGTGCCAGCAGTGGTATCTACGAGCAGTACTTC.

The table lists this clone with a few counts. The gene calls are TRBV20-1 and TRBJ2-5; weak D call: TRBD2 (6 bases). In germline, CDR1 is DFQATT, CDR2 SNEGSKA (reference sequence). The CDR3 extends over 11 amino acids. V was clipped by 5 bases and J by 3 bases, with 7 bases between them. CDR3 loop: CSAWREETQYF. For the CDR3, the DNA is TGCAGTGCTTGGAGGGAAGAGACCCAGTACTTC.

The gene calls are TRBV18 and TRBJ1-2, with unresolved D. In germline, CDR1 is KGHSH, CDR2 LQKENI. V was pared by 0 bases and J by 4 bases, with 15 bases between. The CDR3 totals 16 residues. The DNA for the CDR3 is TGTGCCAGCTCACCACCGTACTCGACCCGGGGCTATGGCTACACCTTC. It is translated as CASSPPYSTRGYGYTF.

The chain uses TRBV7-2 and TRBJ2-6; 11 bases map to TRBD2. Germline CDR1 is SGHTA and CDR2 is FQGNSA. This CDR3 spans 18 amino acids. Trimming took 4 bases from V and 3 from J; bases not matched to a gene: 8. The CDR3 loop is CASSYELAGAGGANVLTF. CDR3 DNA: TGTGCCAGCAGCTACGAACTAGCGGGGGCGGGTGGGGCCAACGTCCTGACTTTC.

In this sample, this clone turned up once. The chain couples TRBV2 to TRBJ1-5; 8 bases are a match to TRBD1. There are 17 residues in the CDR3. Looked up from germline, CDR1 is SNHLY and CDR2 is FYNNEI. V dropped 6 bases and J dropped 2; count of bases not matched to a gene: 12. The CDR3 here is CASSHGQGGYGNQPQHF. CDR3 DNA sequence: TGTGCCAGCAGCCACGGACAGGGTGGCTACGGCAATCAGCCCCAGCATTTT.

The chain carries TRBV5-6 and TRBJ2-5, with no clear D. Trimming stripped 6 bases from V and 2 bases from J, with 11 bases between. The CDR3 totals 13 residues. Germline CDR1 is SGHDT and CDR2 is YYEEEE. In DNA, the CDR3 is TGTGCCAGCATCCGGCAAGGACAAGAGACCCAGTACTTC. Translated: CASIRQGQETQYF.

Here the CDR3 reads CATQGVAGGSDEQFF. The CDR3 DNA sequence: TGTGCCACCCAGGGGGTAGCGGGAGGGAGCGATGAGCAGTTCTTC. The gene calls are TRBV6-1 and TRBJ2-1, with 11 nucleotides matching TRBD2. Germline loops: CDR1 MNHNS, CDR2 SASEGT. The CDR3 is made up of 15 amino acids. The V segment lost 10 bases and the J segment 8 bases; nucleotides outside the gene matches: 13.

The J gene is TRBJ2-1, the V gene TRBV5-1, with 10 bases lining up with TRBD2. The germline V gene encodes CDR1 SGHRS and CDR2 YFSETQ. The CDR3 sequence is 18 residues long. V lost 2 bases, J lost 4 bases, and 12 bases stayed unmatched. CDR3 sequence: CASSLGLAGVGGYNEQFF. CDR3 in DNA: TGCGCCAGCAGCTTAGGTCTAGCGGGAGTAGGGGGGTACAATGAGCAGTTCTTC.

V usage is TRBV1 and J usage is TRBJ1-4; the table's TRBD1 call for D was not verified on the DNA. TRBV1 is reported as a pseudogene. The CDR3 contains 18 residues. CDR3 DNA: TGCACCAGCAGCCAAGAAGGCAGGGGCGATTCAACTAATGAAAAACTGTTTTTT. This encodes CTSSQEGRGDSTNEKLFF.

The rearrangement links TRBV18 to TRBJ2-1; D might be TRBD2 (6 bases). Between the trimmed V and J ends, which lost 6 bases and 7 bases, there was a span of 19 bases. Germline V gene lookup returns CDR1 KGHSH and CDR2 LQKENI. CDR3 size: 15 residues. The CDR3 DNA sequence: TGTGCCAGCTCGACGGGGGTGAGCTATAAGAATGAGCAGTTCTTC. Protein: CASSTGVSYKNEQFF.

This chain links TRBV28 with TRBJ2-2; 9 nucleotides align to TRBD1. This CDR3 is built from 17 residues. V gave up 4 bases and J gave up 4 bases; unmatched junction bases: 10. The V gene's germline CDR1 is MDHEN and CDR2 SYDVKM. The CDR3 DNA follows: TGTGCCAGCAGTTCCAACCCAGGGACAGGGCCCACCGGGGAGCTGTTTTTT. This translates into CASSSNPGTGPTGELFF. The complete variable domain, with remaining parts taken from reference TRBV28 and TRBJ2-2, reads DVKVTQSSRYLVKRTGEKVFLECVQDMDHENMFWYRQDPGLGLRLIYFSYDVKMKEKGDIPEGYSVSREKKERFSLILESASTNQTSMYLCASSSNPGTGPTGELFFGEGSRLTVL.

The DNA of the CDR3 is TGTGCCAGCAGTGGCTGGACAGGGGTGGCCTACGAGCAGTACTTC. It is translated as CASSGWTGVAYEQYF. The chain combines TRBV6-5 with TRBJ2-7, with 9 bases fitting TRBD1. V lost 5 bases and J lost 2; bases outside the gene matches: 7. Looked up from germline, CDR1 is MNHEY and CDR2 is SVGAGI. The CDR3 loop spans 15 amino acids.